The T cell receptor (beta chain) under discussion was sequenced for a study of Graves' ophthalmopathy and Graves' hyperthyroidism. Study details: Specimen type is peripheral blood, obtained at initial diagnosis before any treatment.

This CDR3 is 16 amino acids long. Germline loops: CDR1 MDHEN, CDR2 SYDVKM. The V gene end was trimmed by 4 bases and the J gene end by 0 bases; junction bases not matched to a gene: 6. At least ten counts were recorded for this clonotype. TCR beta CDR3 regions were amplified from RNA transcripts. Amplification began with first-round RT-PCR using HTBI primers, then second-round multiplex PCR was performed. TCRdb used MiXCR to reprocess the multiplex PCR reads, holding one entry per CDR3 protein. The sample holds approximately 480,000 distinct CDR3 sequences, around 14% seen once. Orbital computed tomography, together with clinical symptoms, serum thyroxine, TRAb and thyroid ultrasound, was used for diagnosis.

Sequencing used blood. V is TRBV28 and J is TRBJ1-5, with 7 nucleotides matching TRBD1. The TCR was taken from a woman in her thirties with Graves' ophthalmopathy. The CDR3 loop is CASSSPGQVSNQPQHF. The DNA for the CDR3 is TGTGCCAGCAGTTCCCCTGGACAGGTTAGCAATCAGCCCCAGCATTTT.